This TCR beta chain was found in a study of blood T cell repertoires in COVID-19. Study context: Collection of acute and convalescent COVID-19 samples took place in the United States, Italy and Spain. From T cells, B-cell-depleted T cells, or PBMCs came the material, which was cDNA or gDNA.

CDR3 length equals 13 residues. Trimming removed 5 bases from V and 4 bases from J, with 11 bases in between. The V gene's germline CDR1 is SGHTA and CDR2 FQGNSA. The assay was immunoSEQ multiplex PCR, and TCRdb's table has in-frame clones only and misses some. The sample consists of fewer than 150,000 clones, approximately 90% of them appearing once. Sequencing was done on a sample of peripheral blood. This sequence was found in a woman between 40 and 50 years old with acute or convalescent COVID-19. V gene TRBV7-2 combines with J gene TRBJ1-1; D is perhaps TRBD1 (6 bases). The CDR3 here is CASSLRGATEAFF. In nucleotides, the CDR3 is TGTGCCAGCAGCCTCCGGGGGGCCACTGAAGCTTTCTTT.